This is a list of T cell receptor beta chains from one sample in a study of T cell repertoires in cytomegalovirus infection. For these receptors, no antigen is known. In TCRdb, the reads were re-called with MiXCR into one record per CDR3 protein. Counted here are 650,000 to 900,000 distinct CDR3 sequences, 29% occurring once; the ten biggest clones make up roughly 14%. Here the sequenced sample was cultured CD8+ T cells from PBMCs, taken from culture after CMV antigen stimulation. These receptors were collected from a human donor in good health (CMV status not recorded). Some clones in this sample may be carry-over from other donors' samples. Both conserved end residues are part of each CDR3. Each record gives: clone size, J gene, V gene, CDR3 protein. Size is stated for part of the rows, as once, few or many counts, or as a class when the clone is expanded.

>once|TRBJ1-1|TRBV7-2
CASCLFSNTEAFF
>few|TRBJ1-2|TRBV5-4
CASSFGGANGYTF
>many|TRBJ1-2|TRBV12-3/TRBV12-4
CASSPGQFYGYTF
>few|TRBJ2-6|TRBV5-4
CASSGQGAGANVLTF
>few|TRBJ1-3|TRBV7-2
CASSLSQGAFGNTIYF
>.|TRBJ2-1|TRBV27
CASSTRGGNEQFF
>.|TRBJ1-1|TRBV5-5
CASRQETGNTEAFF
>.|TRBJ2-5|TRBV28
CASHQGAVLEETQYF
>few|TRBJ1-1|TRBV7-6
CASRYPGGVNTEAFF
>.|TRBJ1-1|TRBV19
CASIGTGRIEAFF
>few|TRBJ2-1|TRBV12-5
CASGATGYNEQFF
>.|TRBJ1-2|TRBV7-9
CASSFVRAGAYGYTF
>many|TRBJ2-5|TRBV12-3/TRBV12-4
CASSFTSASGVVETQYF
>many|TRBJ1-1|TRBV7-6
CASFTQRGENTEAFF
>few|TRBJ2-1|TRBV19
CASSRWPGQGRLDEQFF
>.|TRBJ2-1|TRBV6-2/TRBV6-3
CASSYSKADVYAKFF
>.|TRBJ2-3|TRBV3-1
CASSQDSRIWDTQYF
>many|TRBJ2-1|TRBV7-6
CASSLGTDFYNEQFF
>few|TRBJ1-5|TRBV7-6
CASSQDGANQPQHF
>.|TRBJ1-3|TRBV6-5
CASSSVQGASGNTIYF
>.|TRBJ1-5|TRBV20-1
CSVPGQGTWAGYEHF
>.|TRBJ1-1|TRBV7-9
CASSLAIRSGQVEAFF
>few|TRBJ1-1|TRBV7-6
CASIGQGLTEAFF
>.|TRBJ2-7|TRBV15
CATSRLTGEIYEQYF
>.|TRBJ2-3|TRBV6-6
CASSSHREGFTDTQYF
>.|TRBJ2-5|TRBV27
CASSFIAGGRGETQYF
>many|TRBJ1-6|TRBV7-2
CASSHRDPIRSYNSPLHF
>few|TRBJ1-5|TRBV12-3/TRBV12-4
CARTSEGEKSNQPQHF
>few|TRBJ2-1|TRBV4-3
CASSHFGAQKDEQFF
>many|TRBJ2-1|TRBV7-9
CASSYAGDEQFF
>.|TRBJ1-2|TRBV20-1
CSAPGTGVGYTF
>.|TRBJ2-7|TRBV6-5
CASSARGGAYEQYF
>few|TRBJ2-5|TRBV12-3/TRBV12-4
CASTRGQGAGETQYF
>.|TRBJ1-1|TRBV18
CASSPWGTQNTEAFF
>few|TRBJ2-3|TRBV6-2/TRBV6-3
CASSYYRTDTQYF
>.|TRBJ2-2|TRBV6-6
CASSPPELFF
>.|TRBJ1-2|TRBV6-6
CASIGTGAPSLWLNGYTF
>.|TRBJ2-7|TRBV19
CASSMGAHLYEQYF
>.|TRBJ1-2|TRBV7-9
CASSLGQQIYGYTF
>.|TRBJ1-2|TRBV3-1
CASSQEGGYSYGYTF